This record covers a single TCR beta chain. Antigen specificity is unknown. Germline and junction disagree at one end, which may indicate a read error. Using a J-beta primer mix together with a sample-barcoded 5' primer, a second PCR was run for roughly 7 to 11 cycles. One entry per CDR3 protein results from TCRdb running MiXCR on the 5' RACE reads. The table has roughly 1,000,000 distinct CDR3 sequences, about 23% seen once. Germline-derived CDR1 and CDR2 are SGDLS and YYNGEE. CDR3 length: 16 amino acids. The sample belongs to a study of blood T cells in healthy people across ages. Study in general: Template switching captured about one barcoded beta molecule per two T cells. Study results and caveats: A roughly linear fall in TCR beta diversity per million T cells was seen with increasing age. There was a strong correlation between TCR beta diversity and naive T cell percentage.

The same specimen was also included in a second study, on T cells of mothers and their children. That report adds: About 2.8 million TCR beta reads per child versus over 8.5 million per mother.

This TCR was recovered from a girl aged 2 to 9 in good health. Sequenced material: blood. The rearrangement uses TRBV9 and TRBJ2-7; a weak D match, TRBD2 (5 bases). CDR3 nucleotide sequence: TGTGCCAGTAGCGTAGTTGTGGACTCGCCCTCCTACGAGCAGTACTTC. It translates to CASSVVVDSPSYEQYF.